The TCR beta chain under discussion was sequenced for a study of T cell repertoires in cytomegalovirus infection. Across the study: Public signatures in TCR beta pointed to CMV infection and matching HLA type.

This clonotype turned up a few times. What it binds is unknown. TCRdb used MiXCR to reprocess the reads, holding one entry per CDR3 protein. The repertoire holds about 180,000 distinct CDR3 sequences, with approximately 17% as singletons. Study-level results: HLA-C-restricted CMV-specific TCR beta clonotypes were dominant in the ex vivo response. There were carriers of CMV plus the relevant HLA, and cumulative public TCR beta family frequency identified them.

Trimming removed 5 bases at V and 7 bases at J, with 17 bases between. The CDR3 totals 15 residues. Germline V gene sequence: CDR1 SEHNR, CDR2 FQNEAQ (reference sequence). Sequencing was done on a sample of CD8+ T cells from PBMCs. The rearrangement uses TRBV7-9 and TRBJ2-2; the D is unclear. The TCR originated in a human donor in good health (CMV status not recorded). Some clones in this sample may be carry-over from other donors' samples. CDR3 in DNA: TGTGCCAGCAGCCCCACACAAGGGCGGAGCGGGGAGCTGTTTTTT. It yields the protein CASSPTQGRSGELFF.